The 21 T cell receptor beta chains below come from one sample, sequenced in a study of blood T cell repertoires in COVID-19. Profiled with immunoSEQ multiplex PCR; TCRdb holds only in-frame clones, not every one. This table holds about 280,000 clones, roughly 85% found once. Material: peripheral blood. Receptors were obtained from a man between 45 and 60 years old with active or convalescent COVID-19.

The chain couples TRBV12-5 to TRBJ1-1; TRBD1 might be the D (5 bases). Germline V gene lookup returns CDR1 LGHNT and CDR2 FRNRAP. The CDR3 has 12 residues. V was shortened by 6 bases and J by 7 bases, with 12 bases between the two germline ends. Here the CDR3 reads CASGTGDDEAFF. The DNA of the CDR3 is TGTGCTAGTGGGACGGGGGATGATGAAGCTTTCTTT.

This clone showed up just a few times. The chain links TRBV5-1 to TRBJ1-5; D gene ambiguous. CDR3 length equals 16 residues. Germline V CDR1 and CDR2: SGHRS, YFSETQ. Trimming took 4 bases from V and 7 from J, leaving 21 bases between them. Written as DNA, the CDR3 is TGCGCCAGCAGCCTAATACGGGGTATCGCTTTACAGCCCCAGCATTTT. As protein: CASSLIRGIALQPQHF.

This chain uses TRBV5-6 with TRBJ2-3; TRBD1 is a possible D gene (6 bases). Trimming pared 2 bases from V and 4 bases from J, leaving 8 bases between. In germline, CDR1 is SGHDT, CDR2 YYEEEE. CDR3 length: 13 amino acids. The CDR3: CASSLQGPDTQYF. The CDR3 DNA reads TGTGCCAGCAGCTTACAGGGTCCAGATACGCAGTATTTT.

In its sample, this clone was seen once. The chain uses TRBV19 and TRBJ1-5; tentatively, D is TRBD1 (6 bases). The length of the CDR3 is 15 residues. CDR1 is LNHDA, CDR2 SQIVND, per germline (reference sequence). Trimming took off 6 bases at V and 4 bases at J, with 16 bases between the two ends. The CDR3 spells CASRNSGHLNQPQHF. The CDR3 DNA reads TGTGCCAGTAGAAACTCGGGACACTTAAATCAGCCCCAGCATTTT.

The rearrangement uses TRBV29-1 and TRBJ2-1; D perhaps matches TRBD1 (6 bases). Per the germline V gene, CDR1 is SQVTM and CDR2 is ANQGSEA. The CDR3 covers 15 residues. Trimming removed 6 bases at V and 0 bases at J, with 15 bases between. The CDR3 coding sequence is TGCAGCGTGGGGGCGGTGAAGAGCTCCTACAATGAGCAGTTCTTC. The encoded protein is CSVGAVKSSYNEQFF.

The chain couples TRBV4-1 to TRBJ2-1; TRBD2 matches at 10 bases. CDR3 length: 15 amino acids. Germline V gives CDR1 MGHRA, CDR2 YSYEKL. V shed 4 bases and J 8 bases; nucleotides not matched to a gene: 8. This chain's CDR3 is CASSLGLAIGDEQFF. CDR3 nucleotides: TGCGCCAGCAGCCTGGGACTAGCGATAGGAGATGAGCAGTTCTTC.

The V and J genes are TRBV19 and TRBJ2-1; 13 nucleotides align to TRBD2. CDR3 length: 17 residues. V was pared by 2 bases and J by 7 bases, with 8 bases of the junction left unmatched. The germline gives CDR1 LNHDA, CDR2 SQIVND (reference sequence). CDR3 sequence: CASSISPSGLAGNEQFF. In DNA form, the CDR3 reads TGTGCCAGTAGTATAAGTCCCTCGGGACTAGCGGGAAATGAGCAGTTCTTC.

V is TRBV6-5 and J is TRBJ2-6; D ambiguous. Germline loops: CDR1 MNHEY, CDR2 SVGAGI. This CDR3 region has 15 residues. Trimming removed 6 bases from V and 0 bases from J, with 9 bases in between. This CDR3 is CASRAVNSGANVLTF. CDR3 nucleotides: TGTGCCAGCAGGGCCGTGAACTCTGGGGCCAACGTCCTGACTTTC.

The CDR3 bases are TGCGCCAGCAGCCAGTCCGGAGGGGCGCTTTGGTTTGGCTACACCTTC. Amino acids: CASSQSGGALWFGYTF. V is TRBV4-1 and J is TRBJ1-2, with a weak D call TRBD1 (5 bases). V shed 3 bases and J shed 7 bases, with 21 bases lying between them. This CDR3 is 16 amino acids long. Per germline, CDR1 MGHRA and CDR2 YSYEKL.

The rearrangement uses TRBV7-3 and TRBJ2-2; a weak D match, TRBD2 (6 bases). Germline V gene sequence: CDR1 SGHTA, CDR2 FQGTGA. Between the trimmed V and J ends, which lost 2 bases and 6 bases, there was a span of 13 bases. The CDR3 loop spans 15 amino acids. CDR3 sequence (DNA): TGTGCCAGCAGCTTACGGATGGGGGGACCCGGGGAGCTGTTTTTT. Its protein is CASSLRMGGPGELFF.

The chain recombines TRBV7-9 with TRBJ1-2, with TRBD1 as a possible D gene (5 bases). Germline CDR1 SEHNR, CDR2 FQNEAQ (reference sequence). There are 16 residues in the CDR3. V lost 5 bases and J 5 bases, leaving 21 bases between the germline ends. The CDR3 DNA reads as TGTGCCAGCAGCGCCGCCGGGAGACAGTTCCCTTATGGCTACACCTTC. It encodes CASSAAGRQFPYGYTF.

The chain combines TRBV6-5 with TRBJ1-5; 7 positions match TRBD1. The CDR3 spans 14 residues. With V trimmed by 5 bases and J by 3 bases, 4 bases remained unmatched. Germline assignment: CDR1 MNHEY and CDR2 SVGAGI. CDR3: CASSTGQFNQPQHF. In DNA, the CDR3 is TGTGCCAGCAGTACGGGACAGTTCAATCAGCCCCAGCATTTT.

The chain carries TRBV2 and TRBJ2-3; TRBD2 aligns across 12 bases. Germline assignment: CDR1 SNHLY and CDR2 FYNNEI. V dropped 6 bases and J dropped 4; count of bases not matched to a gene: 5. This CDR3 has 15 amino acids. The CDR3 here is CASSRTSGIPDTQYF. CDR3 bases: TGTGCCAGCAGCCGGACTAGCGGGATCCCAGATACGCAGTATTTT.

The CDR3: CASSTGQNNEQFF. The CDR3 bases are TGTGCCAGTAGTACGGGACAGAACAATGAGCAGTTCTTC. The gene calls are TRBV19 and TRBJ2-1, with 7 positions matching TRBD1. The junction had 2 bases not matched to a gene; V was cut back by 4 bases and J by 5 bases. Germline V gene sequence: CDR1 LNHDA, CDR2 SQIVND (reference sequence). The length of the CDR3 is 13 residues. The full variable domain, its missing parts supplied by reference TRBV19 and TRBJ2-1, is DGGITQSPKYLFRKEGQNVTLSCEQNLNHDAMYWYRQDPGQGLRLIYYSQIVNDFQKGDIAEGYSVSREKKESFPLTVTSAQKNPTAFYLCASSTGQNNEQFFGPGTRLTVL.

This chain joins TRBV7-9 and TRBJ2-4; D possibly corresponds to TRBD2 (5 bases). Germline V lookup: CDR1 SEHNR, CDR2 FQNEAQ (reference sequence). The ends were cut back, 5 bases at V and 6 bases at J, with 17 bases in the middle. The CDR3 extends over 15 amino acids. The CDR3 DNA reads TGTGCCAGCAGCCTTGACGGCCCCAGCGGAAACATTCAGTACTTC. Encoded protein: CASSLDGPSGNIQYF.

The chain recombines TRBV30 with TRBJ2-1; D perhaps matches TRBD2 (6 bases). The V gene lost 2 bases and the J gene lost 9 bases, with 8 bases spanning the gap. The CDR3 runs 11 residues. Germline-derived CDR1 and CDR2 are GTSNPN and SVGIG (reference sequence). CDR3 in amino acids: CAWSKGGEQFF. CDR3 DNA sequence: TGTGCCTGGAGTAAGGGAGGTGAGCAGTTCTTC.

The V gene is TRBV4-1, the J gene TRBJ1-1; TRBD1 matches at 11 bases. CDR3 length: 17 residues. Germline V lookup: CDR1 MGHRA, CDR2 YSYEKL. V dropped 0 bases and J dropped 4; count of bases not matched to a gene: 7. The CDR3 DNA reads as TGCGCCAGCAGCCAAGATTCGGACAGGGGGCGCAGCACTGAAGCTTTCTTT. It is translated as CASSQDSDRGRSTEAFF.

This chain's CDR3 is CASSQGSRQVNSPLHF. CDR3 bases: TGTGCCAGTTCACAGGGGTCGAGGCAGGTTAATTCACCCCTCCACTTT. This sequence joins TRBV19 and TRBJ1-6; 7 bases agree with TRBD1. The CDR3 is 16 amino acids. Germline V gene lookup returns CDR1 LNHDA and CDR2 SQIVND (reference sequence). The ends lost 8 bases at V and 6 bases at J; junction bases unmatched: 13.

The chain combines TRBV5-1 with TRBJ1-1; D uncertain. Germline-derived CDR1 and CDR2 are SGHRS and YFSETQ. There are 15 residues in the CDR3. With 4 bases removed from V and 3 bases from J, the gap between germline ends came to 16 bases. The DNA of the CDR3 is TGCGCCAGCAGCCCTAACAGCGGTAGGGACACTGAAGCTTTCTTT. Translated: CASSPNSGRDTEAFF.

V gene TRBV4-3 combines with J gene TRBJ2-5, with 9 bases aligning to TRBD1. Germline V lookup: CDR1 LGHNA, CDR2 YSLEER. The V segment lost 1 base and the J segment 5 bases; nucleotides outside the gene matches: 8. This CDR3 has 16 residues. CDR3 DNA: TGCGCCAGCAGCCAAGCGGCAGGACAGGGGCGGGAGACCCAGTACTTC. Translated, it gives CASSQAAGQGRETQYF.

This chain uses TRBV5-1 with TRBJ2-1; 7 bases match TRBD1. The V and J ends lost 1 base and 4 bases, in that order; junction bases with no gene match: 5. Germline V gene lookup returns CDR1 SGHRS and CDR2 YFSETQ. There are 15 residues in the CDR3. CDR3 DNA sequence: TGCGCCAGCAGCTTGTCGGGACAGAGATACAATGAGCAGTTCTTC. It codes for CASSLSGQRYNEQFF.